This entry lists 18 T cell receptor beta chains sequenced from one sample in a study of T cells in Graves' hyperthyroidism and ophthalmopathy. Template material for amplifying TCR beta CDR3 regions consisted of RNA transcripts. The study used the HTBI primer set for a first-round RT-PCR of the TCR CDR3. In TCRdb, the multiplex PCR reads were re-called with MiXCR into one record per CDR3 protein. Here the sample spans around 700,000 distinct CDR3 sequences, 30% to 40% being singletons. The sequenced material came from blood. The receptor set was obtained from a woman aged 40 to 55 with Graves' hyperthyroidism.

The rearrangement joins TRBV15 to TRBJ2-7; no firm D call. Germline CDR1 LNHNV, CDR2 YYDKDF (reference sequence). Trimming removed 4 bases from V and 5 bases from J, with 9 bases in between. The CDR3 loop spans 12 amino acids. CDR3 residues: CATSIWGNEQYF. DNA of the CDR3: TGTGCCACCAGCATTTGGGGTAACGAGCAGTACTTC.

This sequence joins TRBV7-3 and TRBJ2-7; possibly TRBD1 or TRBD2 for D (5 bases each). The CDR3 totals 14 residues. The V and J ends lost 6 bases and 5 bases respectively, with 17 bases between them. Germline V CDR1 and CDR2: SGHTA, FQGTGA. The CDR3 loop is CASSLGVSVHEQYF. CDR3 DNA sequence: TGTGCCAGCAGTTTAGGGGTTAGCGTCCACGAGCAGTACTTC.

The rearrangement joins TRBV5-5 to TRBJ1-5, with 10 bases aligning to TRBD1. The germline CDR1 and CDR2 sequences are SGHKS and YYEKEE (reference sequence). The CDR3 sequence is 17 residues long. Unmatched junction bases numbered 7, after V lost 4 bases and J lost 0 bases. In DNA, the CDR3 is TGTGCCAGCAGCAAAGGGACAGGGGTTTATAGCAATCAGCCCCAGCATTTT. Its translation: CASSKGTGVYSNQPQHF.

This chain joins TRBV5-1 and TRBJ2-7; no clear D. CDR3 length: 14 amino acids. Germline-derived CDR1 and CDR2 are SGHRS and YFSETQ. V lost 0 bases to trimming and J lost 3 bases, with 10 bases between them. The CDR3 DNA reads TGCGCCAGCAGCTTGGGTGGCAGTTTCTACGAGCAGTACTTC. Translating gives CASSLGGSFYEQYF.

This clonotype was picked up a small number of times. The rearrangement links TRBV28 to TRBJ2-7, with a possible D match to TRBD2 (7 bases). Looked up from germline, CDR1 is MDHEN and CDR2 is SYDVKM. CDR3 size: 17 residues. The germline V and J ends were trimmed by 6 bases and 0 bases, with 21 bases remaining between them. The CDR3 here is CASRVIRRGGSSYEQYF. DNA of the CDR3: TGTGCCAGCAGGGTCATCCGTCGCGGGGGCAGCTCCTACGAGCAGTACTTC.

In its sample, this clonotype was seen a few times. The chain links TRBV6-6 to TRBJ1-1; the D gene is possibly TRBD1 (6 bases). CDR1 and CDR2 (germline): MNHNY, SVGAGI (reference sequence). The V gene lost 4 bases and the J gene lost 4 bases, with 19 bases spanning the gap. The CDR3 is 16 amino acids. The CDR3 bases are TGTGCCAGCAGTTCGTCTATATTAGTACAGGGCACTGAAGCTTTCTTT. It codes for CASSSSILVQGTEAFF.

At least ten counts were recorded for this clonotype. The chain combines TRBV7-2 with TRBJ2-7; D remains ambiguous. CDR3 length equals 13 residues. V lost 7 bases and J 0 bases, leaving 10 bases between the germline ends. Per germline, CDR1 SGHTA and CDR2 FQGNSA. The CDR3 DNA reads TGTGCCAGCACCCAAGGCCGCTCCTACGAGCAGTACTTC. Its protein product is CASTQGRSYEQYF.

The chain joins TRBV5-1 to TRBJ2-2, with D possibly being TRBD1 (5 bases). V shed 0 bases and J shed 5 bases, with 11 bases lying between them. CDR1 and CDR2 (germline): SGHRS, YFSETQ. CDR3 length equals 15 residues. This CDR3 reads CASSLAVGATGELFF. As DNA, the CDR3 is TGCGCCAGCAGCTTGGCTGTTGGGGCAACCGGGGAGCTGTTTTTT. The full variable domain, with the rest looked up from reference TRBV5-1 and TRBJ2-2, is KAGVTQTPRYLIKTRGQQVTLSCSPISGHRSVSWYQQTPGQGLQFLFEYFSETQRNKGNFPGRFSGRQFSNSRSEMNVSTLELGDSALYLCASSLAVGATGELFFGEGSRLTVL.

The genes are TRBV4-3 and TRBJ1-2, with TRBD1 identical over 12 bases. Trimming removed 0 bases from V and 6 bases from J; junction bases left unmatched: 5. Germline-derived CDR1 and CDR2 are LGHNA and YSLEER. This CDR3 spans 16 amino acids. CDR3 coding DNA: TGCGCCAGCAGCCAAGAGGCCGGGACAGGGGGCCATGGCTACACCTTC. Encoded protein: CASSQEAGTGGHGYTF.

The chain couples TRBV9 to TRBJ1-1; D call uncertain. The CDR3 length is 13 residues. Trimming took 4 bases from V and 4 from J, leaving 11 bases between them. Germline CDR1 is SGDLS and CDR2 is YYNGEE. This chain's CDR3 is CASSQQSGTEAFF. CDR3 bases: TGTGCCAGCAGCCAACAGTCCGGCACTGAAGCTTTCTTT.

This clonotype has just a few counts. The chain joins TRBV7-2 to TRBJ2-6; 10 nucleotides agree with TRBD1. V shed 5 bases and J 1 base; nucleotides not matched to a gene: 8. The CDR3 covers 18 residues. Germline-derived CDR1 and CDR2 are SGHTA and FQGNSA. The CDR3 sequence: CASSKSTGGYSGANVLTF. The DNA of the CDR3 is TGTGCCAGCAGCAAATCGACAGGGGGCTATTCTGGGGCCAACGTCCTGACTTTC. Variable domain in full (rest from reference TRBV7-2 and TRBJ2-6): GAGVSQSPSNKVTEKGKDVELRCDPISGHTALYWYRQSLGQGLEFLIYFQGNSAPDKSGLPSDRFSAERTGGSVSTLTIQRTQQEDSAVYLCASSKSTGGYSGANVLTFGAGSRLTVL.

This clonotype was recorded at least ten times. The chain employs TRBV7-9 and TRBJ1-3; D is uncertain. The germline V gene encodes CDR1 SEHNR and CDR2 FQNEAQ (reference sequence). V was trimmed by 5 bases and J by 0 bases, leaving 17 bases between them. The CDR3 contains 17 residues. The chain's CDR3 is CASSINYGLLSGNTIYF. CDR3 DNA: TGTGCCAGCAGCATAAATTATGGACTGCTCTCTGGAAACACCATATATTTT.

This clonotype occurred a few times. V gene TRBV12-3 or TRBV12-4 combines with J gene TRBJ1-3; no clear D. The CDR3 has 12 amino acids. V was shortened by 6 bases and J by 2 bases, with 5 bases between the two germline ends. The CDR3 loop reads CASSRTGNTIYF. In DNA form, the CDR3 reads TGTGCCAGCAGCAGGACTGGAAACACCATATATTTT.

The V gene is TRBV7-2, the J gene TRBJ2-1; TRBD2 matches at 11 bases. CDR1 is SGHTA and CDR2 is FQGNSA in the germline V gene. The V segment lost 5 bases and the J segment 7 bases; nucleotides outside the gene matches: 10. The length of the CDR3 is 16 residues. The CDR3 region has the DNA TGTGCCAGCAGCCCGCGAACTAGCGGGGGAGATAATGAGCAGTTCTTC. Translated: CASSPRTSGGDNEQFF.

This clonotype was seen more than once but under ten times. The chain combines TRBV10-3 with TRBJ1-1; D is possibly TRBD1 (5 bases). Per the germline V gene, CDR1 is ENHRY and CDR2 is SYGVKD. V dropped 8 bases and J dropped 8 bases, with 15 bases sitting between them. The CDR3 sequence is 12 residues long. The CDR3 nucleotides read TGTGCCATCTCTCCGGGACCGCGCGAAGCTTTCTTT. This gives the protein CAISPGPREAFF.

This clonotype was detected ten times or more. The CDR3 region is CASSVEGTSGSPLHF. CDR3 in DNA: TGTGCCAGCAGCGTAGAAGGGACATCGGGTTCACCCCTCCACTTT. The rearrangement uses TRBV9 and TRBJ1-6, with D tentatively TRBD1 (6 bases). Trimming left V 0 bases short and J 9 bases short, with 13 bases between. The CDR3 length is 15 residues. The V gene's germline CDR1 is SGDLS and CDR2 YYNGEE.

In regard to this clonotype: One end of the junction varies from germline; a read error may be responsible. This chain uses TRBV6-6 with TRBJ1-5, with TRBD1 as a possible D gene (6 bases). CDR1 MNHNY and CDR2 SVGAGI come from the germline V gene (reference sequence). The CDR3 consists of 15 residues. CDR3 region: CAISYSAGARQPQHF. The CDR3 region has the DNA TGTGCCATCAGTTACTCGGCGGGGGCTCGTCAGCCCCAGCATTTT.

This clonotype was counted at least ten times. The chain uses TRBV24-1 and TRBJ2-2; 9 nucleotides align to TRBD1. The V and J ends lost 5 bases and 4 bases, in that order; junction bases with no gene match: 10. CDR3 length equals 17 residues. CDR1 and CDR2 from the germline V gene are KGHDR and SFDVKD. In nucleotides, the CDR3 is TGTGCCACCAGTGGCCACTCGGGACAGGGTATCACCGGGGAGCTGTTTTTT. Protein product: CATSGHSGQGITGELFF.